Shown below are 13 T cell receptor beta chains from a single sample sequenced in a study of CD8+ T cells in alopecia areata. The sequencing template was cDNA reverse transcribed from extracted RNA. The table came from immunoSEQ multiplex PCR; TCRdb's copy has only in-frame clones and leaves some out. The table lists about 180,000 clones, approximately 50% of them singletons. Treatment meaning: oral pan-JAK inhibitor, 5-10 mg twice daily. The specimen comprised CD8+ T cells sorted from blood, sampled at week 52, from a patient treated with tofacitinib. The receptors derive from a human donor with alopecia areata.

The V call is TRBV27, the J call TRBJ1-2; perhaps TRBD1 as D (5 bases). The CDR3 has 14 amino acids. From germline, CDR1 is MNHEY and CDR2 SMNVEV (reference sequence). V gave up 1 base and J gave up 12 bases, with 18 bases separating them. The CDR3 DNA reads as TGTGCCAGCAGTTTATTCGCCAGGGCCGTTCGACACACCTTC. It is translated as CASSLFARAVRHTF.

The rearrangement joins TRBV12-5 to TRBJ2-1, with 12 nucleotides matching TRBD2. This CDR3 comprises 13 residues. CDR1 and CDR2 (germline): LGHNT, FRNRAP. V shed 8 bases, J shed 8 bases, and the junction held 4 bases outside the gene matches. The CDR3 coding sequence is TGTGCTAGTCTAGCGGGGGGGCAAGATGAGCAGTTCTTC. Translating gives CASLAGGQDEQFF. Drawing the rest from reference TRBV12-5 and TRBJ2-1, the complete variable domain is DARVTQTPRHKVTEMGQEVTMRCQPILGHNTVFWYRQTMMQGLELLAYFRNRAPLDDSGMPKDRFSAEMPDATLATLKIQPSEPRDSAVYFCASLAGGQDEQFFGPGTRLTVL.

The table lists this clone with a few counts. The chain links TRBV10-3 to TRBJ2-7, with D possibly being TRBD2 (5 bases). CDR1 and CDR2 from the germline V gene are ENHRY and SYGVKD. This CDR3 is 14 amino acids long. Between the trimmed V and J ends, which lost 6 bases and 2 bases, there was a span of 14 bases. CDR3 protein: CAISPTGETYEQYF. CDR3 DNA sequence: TGTGCCATCAGCCCCACCGGGGAGACCTACGAGCAGTACTTC.

This chain connects TRBV6-5 to TRBJ1-2, with 7 bases aligning to TRBD1. Trimming at V came to 8 bases and at J to 8 bases, leaving 8 bases not matched to a gene. CDR3 length equals 12 residues. CDR1 is MNHEY, CDR2 SVGAGI, per germline. CDR3 residues: CASGQGVQGYTF. The CDR3 DNA follows: TGTGCCAGCGGTCAGGGGGTACAAGGCTACACCTTC.

CDR3 DNA sequence: TGTGCCAGCAGCCCCCCGACAGGGGTGAACACTGAAGCTTTCTTT. Residues: CASSPPTGVNTEAFF. The chain couples TRBV5-4 to TRBJ1-1; 8 nucleotides agree with TRBD1. This CDR3 is built from 15 residues. CDR1 and CDR2 (germline): SGHNT, YYREEE (reference sequence). The V gene end was trimmed by 4 bases and the J gene end by 0 bases; junction bases not matched to a gene: 5.

This chain joins TRBV14 and TRBJ2-1, with 8 nucleotides matching TRBD1. From germline, CDR1 is SGHDN and CDR2 FVKESK. The J segment lost 15 bases and the V segment lost 0 bases, leaving 7 bases of the junction unmatched. The CDR3 contains 13 residues. The CDR3 loop is CASSQDLRGRGFF. The CDR3 region has the DNA TGTGCCAGCAGCCAAGATCTCAGGGGGCGCGGGTTCTTC.

Comment on this clone: This CDR3 is also generated by other DNA sequences in the sample. The chain employs TRBV9 and TRBJ2-7; no clear D gene. Trimming removed 0 bases at V and 1 base at J, with 8 bases between. The CDR3 spans 14 residues. The germline V gene encodes CDR1 SGDLS and CDR2 YYNGEE. The CDR3 protein is CASSVASSSYEQYF. The CDR3 nucleotides are TGTGCCAGCAGCGTAGCGAGCAGTTCCTACGAGCAGTACTTC.

In this sample, this clone turned up a few times. The CDR3 region has the DNA TGTGCCAGCAGCTTGGTAGGGGAGGGGGTCACTGAAGCTTTCTTT. Its protein product is CASSLVGEGVTEAFF. The chain couples TRBV7-2 to TRBJ1-1; weak D call: TRBD1 (6 bases). This CDR3 region has 15 residues. V shed 3 bases and J shed 4 bases, with 15 bases lying between them. Per germline, CDR1 SGHTA and CDR2 FQGNSA.

The chain carries TRBV27 and TRBJ1-2; D gene ambiguous. V lost 6 bases and J 4 bases, leaving 9 bases between the germline ends. The CDR3 consists of 12 residues. Germline V gene lookup returns CDR1 MNHEY and CDR2 SMNVEV (reference sequence). The CDR3 sequence is CASRGGFYGYTF. CDR3 nucleotide sequence: TGTGCCAGCAGGGGAGGGTTCTATGGCTACACCTTC.

In its sample, this clone was seen once. DNA for the CDR3: TGCGCCAGCAGTTTTAACAGGGGGCTGAACACTGAAGCTTTCTTT. Translated: CASSFNRGLNTEAFF. V and J are TRBV4-1 and TRBJ1-1; 9 bases are shared with TRBD1. The ends lost 6 bases at V and 0 bases at J; junction bases unmatched: 5. The germline V gene has CDR1 MGHRA and CDR2 YSYEKL. CDR3 length equals 15 residues.

V usage is TRBV4-1 and J usage is TRBJ2-7; 9 bases agree with TRBD1. From germline, CDR1 is MGHRA and CDR2 YSYEKL. The trim removed 3 bases at V and 6 bases at J, leaving 6 bases unmatched. The CDR3 is 14 residues long. DNA for the CDR3: TGCGCCAGCAGCCAGAGGGACAGGGACGTCGAGCAGTACTTC. This gives the protein CASSQRDRDVEQYF.

V and J are TRBV7-9 and TRBJ2-5, with D possibly being TRBD1 or TRBD2 (5 bases each). The germline V gene encodes CDR1 SEHNR and CDR2 FQNEAQ (reference sequence). The V end lost 2 bases, the J end lost 5 bases, and 9 bases lay between the germline ends. CDR3 length equals 13 residues. The CDR3 loop is CASSLLEGETQYF. Written as DNA, the CDR3 is TGTGCCAGCAGCTTACTCGAGGGGGAGACCCAGTACTTC.

V and J are TRBV9 and TRBJ2-5; 9 positions agree with TRBD1. The CDR3 contains 15 residues. Germline V lookup: CDR1 SGDLS, CDR2 YYNGEE. V gave up 4 bases and J gave up 1 base; unmatched junction bases: 5. CDR3 amino acids: CASSLGQGFQETQYF. DNA for the CDR3: TGTGCCAGCAGCCTCGGACAGGGGTTCCAAGAGACCCAGTACTTC.